This T cell receptor (beta chain) was captured by sequencing in a study of shared clonotypes between healthy human individuals. Study-level information: Samples came from a couple of female and a few male donors aged 18 to 49. Study-level points and caveats: Compared with clonotypes that all four donors shared, non-shared clonotypes had lower generation probabilities.

CD45RA-negative memory and CD45RA+ naive subsets were split from the CD4+ cells. On this clone itself: Antigen: not known.

Germline trimming cut 8 bases from V and 5 bases from J; bases unmatched to any gene: 4. Germline V gene sequence: CDR1 MDHEN, CDR2 SYDVKM. The length of the CDR3 is 12 residues. Study processing details: ImmunoSEQ only sent back junction sequences with no quality scores, so filtering was done differently. Sequenced by immunoSEQ multiplex PCR; TCRdb stores in-frame clones only, minus some. D and trimming come from the DNA, and the V and J calls and clone size come from that table. The sample has more than 1,200,000 clones, approximately 98.5% seen once; the top ten hold about 0.4%. The receptor's source is a man aged 30-40 years in good health. The sequencing input was naive CD4+ T cells sorted from blood. Indicated subset: CD45RA+ positively selected. The rearrangement joins TRBV28 to TRBJ2-7; 9 bases are shared with TRBD2. The CDR3 DNA reads TGTGCCAGCGGATTAGCGGGAGACGAGCAGTACTTC. Residues: CASGLAGDEQYF.